The 17 T cell receptor beta chains below were found in one sample sequenced in a study of shared clonotypes between healthy human individuals. Terminally differentiated effector memory CD45RA+ cells were excluded from the naive CD8 cells, which were CD45RO-negative and positively selected for CCR7. Assay used: immunoSEQ multiplex PCR; TCRdb lists only in-frame clones, some missing. The sample holds around 2,100,000 clones, about 94% seen once. The sequenced sample consisted of naive CD8+ T cells sorted from blood. The receptors were gathered from a man aged 18 to 35 in good health.

A word on this clone: Other DNA sequences in this specimen translate into the identical CDR3. CDR3 DNA sequence: TGTGCCTGGAGTGTGGGGGGGCTCTATGGCTACACCTTC. It encodes CAWSVGGLYGYTF. The chain carries TRBV30 and TRBJ1-2; D possibly corresponds to TRBD1 (6 bases). CDR1 is GTSNPN and CDR2 is SVGIG in the germline V gene (reference sequence). This CDR3 is built from 13 residues. Between the trimmed V and J ends, which lost 0 bases and 4 bases, there was a span of 9 bases.

The V call is TRBV4-1, the J call TRBJ1-5, with TRBD1 matching 7 bases. J was trimmed by 2 bases and V by 0 bases; bases with no gene match: 7. The CDR3 spans 17 residues. Germline V gene sequence: CDR1 MGHRA, CDR2 YSYEKL. CDR3 region: CASSQEGVGQGNQPQHF. The CDR3 DNA reads TGCGCCAGCAGCCAAGAAGGGGTCGGACAGGGCAATCAGCCCCAGCATTTT.

V usage is TRBV30 and J usage is TRBJ1-2; D unclear. CDR1 and CDR2 from the germline V gene are GTSNPN and SVGIG (reference sequence). Between the trimmed V and J ends, which lost 0 bases and 3 bases, there was a span of 14 bases. The CDR3 contains 15 residues. Here the CDR3 reads CAWSVKFGRDYGYTF. The CDR3 DNA sequence: TGTGCCTGGAGTGTAAAATTCGGACGGGACTATGGCTACACCTTC.

With respect to this clone: Within the sample, other DNA sequences also encode this same CDR3. This chain links TRBV9 with TRBJ1-4; weak D call: TRBD1 (5 bases). This CDR3 comprises 15 residues. Germline values: CDR1 SGDLS, CDR2 YYNGEE. Trimming pared 0 bases from V and 7 bases from J, leaving 13 bases between. The CDR3 reads CASSVGQGGGEKLFF. CDR3 nucleotides: TGTGCCAGCAGCGTAGGGCAGGGTGGGGGTGAAAAACTGTTTTTT.

The J gene is TRBJ2-7, the V gene TRBV30, with a weak D call TRBD1 (5 bases). The ends were cut back, 4 bases at V and 0 bases at J, with 16 bases in the middle. Germline V gene sequence: CDR1 GTSNPN, CDR2 SVGIG (reference sequence). This CDR3 comprises 15 residues. The CDR3 DNA reads TGTGCCTGGACTCCAATGTCAGGGATCTCCTACGAGCAGTACTTC. Translation gives CAWTPMSGISYEQYF.

This clone showed up just once. The same CDR3 is also encoded by other DNA sequences in this sample. This sequence joins TRBV9 and TRBJ2-1; TRBD2 is a possible D gene (5 bases). The CDR3 loop spans 13 amino acids. The germline V gene has CDR1 SGDLS and CDR2 YYNGEE. V shed 5 bases and J shed 1 base, with 7 bases lying between them. CDR3 sequence reads: CASSPGSYNEQFF. In DNA form, the CDR3 reads TGTGCCAGCAGTCCGGGATCCTACAATGAGCAGTTCTTC.

The chain is built from TRBV7-8 and TRBJ1-1; D not certain. The CDR3 covers 15 residues. Per the germline V gene, CDR1 is SGHVS and CDR2 is FQNEAQ. V lost 1 base and J lost 4, with 13 bases in between. CDR3 region: CASSLERGTGTEAFF. The CDR3 nucleotides are TGTGCCAGCAGCTTAGAACGGGGTACGGGCACTGAAGCTTTCTTT.

This chain links TRBV12-5 with TRBJ1-5; D is ambiguous. CDR1 and CDR2 from the germline V gene are LGHNT and FRNRAP. This CDR3 comprises 13 residues. V was pared by 3 bases and J by 4 bases, with 7 bases between. CDR3 bases: TGTGCTAGTGGTTTTGAGGCAAATCAGCCCCAGCATTTT. This sequence encodes CASGFEANQPQHF.

This clone was seen once. This sequence joins TRBV13 and TRBJ2-7, with 7 bases identical to TRBD1. The V and J ends lost 0 bases and 0 bases, in that order; junction bases with no gene match: 2. This CDR3 spans 15 amino acids. Germline V gives CDR1 PRHDT, CDR2 FYEKMQ (reference sequence). Here the CDR3 reads CASSLGQGSSYEQYF. The DNA of the CDR3 is TGTGCCAGCAGCTTAGGACAGGGGTCCTCCTACGAGCAGTACTTC. The variable domain in full, completed from reference TRBV13 and TRBJ2-7, reads AAGVIQSPRHLIKEKRETATLKCYPIPRHDTVYWYQQGPGQDPQFLISFYEKMQSDKGSIPDRFSAQQFSDYHSELNMSSLELGDSALYFCASSLGQGSSYEQYFGPGTRLTVT.

This clone appeared once. The chain uses TRBV6-5 and TRBJ2-2; 7 nucleotides line up with TRBD1. Germline V gives CDR1 MNHEY, CDR2 SVGAGI. With 2 bases clipped from V and 6 bases from J, the junction kept 3 bases outside the gene matches. This CDR3 has 14 residues. The CDR3 bases are TGTGCCAGCAGTTACGTACAGGGGCCCGGGGAGCTGTTTTTT. Residues: CASSYVQGPGELFF.

This rearrangement joins TRBV4-1 to TRBJ1-5; perhaps TRBD1 as D (6 bases). V was clipped by 0 bases and J by 4 bases, with 13 bases between them. Germline CDR1 reads MGHRA; CDR2 reads YSYEKL. This CDR3 contains 16 residues. The CDR3 loop reads CASSQDEGTGNQPQHF. DNA for the CDR3: TGCGCCAGCAGCCAAGATGAGGGCACAGGGAATCAGCCCCAGCATTTT.

This chain links TRBV5-1 with TRBJ1-5, with TRBD1 as a possible D gene (5 bases). CDR3 length: 14 amino acids. Between the trimmed V and J ends, which lost 6 bases and 4 bases, there was a span of 14 bases. CDR1 and CDR2 (germline): SGHRS, YFSETQ. The CDR3 loop reads CASITPGQNQPQHF. DNA for the CDR3: TGCGCCAGCATTACACCGGGGCAGAATCAGCCCCAGCATTTT.

The chain has TRBV5-6 and TRBJ2-1; no firm D call. The CDR3 runs 11 residues. Trimming left V 0 bases short and J 10 bases short, with 5 bases between. Germline CDR1 SGHDT, CDR2 YYEEEE. CDR3 residues: CASSLGWEQFF. DNA of the CDR3: TGTGCCAGCAGCTTGGGGTGGGAGCAGTTCTTC.

This chain connects TRBV6-5 to TRBJ2-1; no definite D call. The CDR3 runs to 15 residues. Deletions cut 4 bases from V and 5 bases from J, with 15 bases between. Germline V gene sequence: CDR1 MNHEY, CDR2 SVGAGI. This CDR3 is CASSFGVGFNNEQFF. The DNA of the CDR3 is TGTGCCAGCAGTTTTGGGGTGGGTTTCAACAATGAGCAGTTCTTC.

This sequence joins TRBV4-1 and TRBJ1-1; D is unresolved. Trimming removed 0 bases from V and 6 bases from J, with 14 bases in between. The CDR3 is made up of 15 amino acids. From germline, CDR1 is MGHRA and CDR2 YSYEKL. The CDR3 sequence is CASSQDEGSISEAFF. DNA for the CDR3: TGCGCCAGCAGCCAAGATGAGGGATCTATTTCTGAAGCTTTCTTT.

The chain has TRBV5-6 and TRBJ2-1, with 7 bases lining up with TRBD2. The germline V gene has CDR1 SGHDT and CDR2 YYEEEE. The CDR3 totals 14 residues. V shed 4 bases, J shed 8 bases, and the junction held 9 bases outside the gene matches. The CDR3 DNA is TGTGCCAGCAGCGTCGAGGGAGGGCCCTATGAGCAGTTCTTC. Encoded protein: CASSVEGGPYEQFF.

The chain recombines TRBV6-1 with TRBJ1-5; D not resolved. V lost 2 bases and J 2 bases, leaving 10 bases between the germline ends. The CDR3 spans 15 residues. Germline CDR1 reads MNHNS; CDR2 reads SASEGT. CDR3 amino acids: CASSELQVGNQPQHF. CDR3 bases: TGTGCCAGCAGTGAACTTCAGGTTGGCAATCAGCCCCAGCATTTT.